At least ten counts were recorded for the clone carrying this T cell receptor (beta chain). What it binds is unknown. TCR beta CDR3 regions were amplified from RNA transcripts. First-round RT-PCR targeting the TCR CDR3 was performed with the HTBI primer set. Via MiXCR, TCRdb re-called the multiplex PCR reads, giving one row per CDR3 protein. Seen here are nearly 600,000 distinct CDR3 sequences, about 14% observed once, and the top ten hold 5.8%. This sample stems from a study of T cells in Graves' hyperthyroidism and ophthalmopathy. Among the patients, aged 18 to 65, hyperthyroidism was newly diagnosed and had lasted under 2 months. Blood was sampled at initial diagnosis of hyperthyroidism, prior to onset of any ophthalmopathy symptoms. Cells are PBMCs isolated from roughly 10 ml of fresh blood. General study findings and limits: Most thyroid clonotypes that were expanded above 0.001 also turned up in blood.

The germline V and J ends were trimmed by 2 bases and 1 base, with 8 bases remaining between them. CDR1 is SGHTA, CDR2 FQGTGA, per germline. This CDR3 has 14 residues. The sample was blood. This chain connects TRBV7-3 to TRBJ2-5; D is uncertain. The TCR sequence derives from a woman aged 25 to 45 with Graves' hyperthyroidism that later progressed to Graves' ophthalmopathy. In nucleotides, the CDR3 is TGTGCCAGCAGCTTAGGCGGTAGCCAAGAGACCCAGTACTTC. Its translation: CASSLGGSQETQYF. The full variable domain, in which reference TRBV7-3 and TRBJ2-5 provide the parts outside the CDR3, is GAGVSQTPSNKVTEKGKYVELRCDPISGHTALYWYRQSLGQGPEFLIYFQGTGAADDSGLPNDRFFAVRPEGSVSTLKIQRTERGDSAVYLCASSLGGSQETQYFGPGTRLLVL.